This T cell receptor (beta chain) was identified during a study of blood T cells in healthy people across ages. Details on this clonotype: Antigen unknown.

Using a J-beta primer mix together with a sample-barcoded 5' primer, a second PCR was run for about 7 to 12 cycles. One entry per CDR3 protein, called by TCRdb with MiXCR from the 5' RACE reads. The sample includes 980,000 or so distinct CDR3 sequences, approximately 49% of them seen just once. Study-wide results and caveats: Observed TCR beta diversity per million T cells went down as age went up. This fall followed a roughly linear course with age. TCR beta diversity was tightly associated with the proportion of naive T cells.

Samples had at least 7 million PBMCs isolated from them. RNA extraction gave at least 6 micrograms of total RNA per sample. The CDR3 is 11 amino acids. The V end was cut by 8 bases, the J end by 2 bases, with 7 bases between. The germline V gene has CDR1 MNHEY and CDR2 SMNVEV (reference sequence). The chain joins TRBV27 to TRBJ2-7; D is ambiguous. The sequence was collected from a man aged 25-40 years in good health. Source material: blood. Written as DNA, the CDR3 is TGTGCCAGCGGATGGACCTACGAGCAGTACTTC. Amino acids: CASGWTYEQYF.